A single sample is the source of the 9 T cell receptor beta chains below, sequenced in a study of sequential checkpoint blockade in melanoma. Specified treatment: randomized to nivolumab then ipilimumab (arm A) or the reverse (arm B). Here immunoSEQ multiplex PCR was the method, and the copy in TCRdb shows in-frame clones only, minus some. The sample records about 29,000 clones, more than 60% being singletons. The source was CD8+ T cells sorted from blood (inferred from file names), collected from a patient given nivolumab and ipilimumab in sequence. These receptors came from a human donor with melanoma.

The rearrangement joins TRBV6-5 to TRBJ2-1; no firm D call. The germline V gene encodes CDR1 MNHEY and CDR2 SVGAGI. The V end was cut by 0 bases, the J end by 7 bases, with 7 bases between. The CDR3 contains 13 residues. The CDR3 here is CASSYSPRNEQFF. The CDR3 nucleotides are TGTGCCAGCAGTTACTCGCCTAGGAATGAGCAGTTCTTC.

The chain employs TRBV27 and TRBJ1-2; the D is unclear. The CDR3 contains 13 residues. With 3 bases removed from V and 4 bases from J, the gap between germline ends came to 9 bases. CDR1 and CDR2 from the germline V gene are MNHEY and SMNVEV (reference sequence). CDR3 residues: CASSFAGTYGYTF. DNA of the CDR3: TGTGCCAGCAGTTTCGCAGGAACCTATGGCTACACCTTC.

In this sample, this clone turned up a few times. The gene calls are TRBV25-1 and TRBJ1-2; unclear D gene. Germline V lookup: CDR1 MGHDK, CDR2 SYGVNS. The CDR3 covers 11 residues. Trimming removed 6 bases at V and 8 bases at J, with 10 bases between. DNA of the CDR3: TGTGCCAGCAGAACGCCGAGGGGCTACACCTTC. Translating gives CASRTPRGYTF.

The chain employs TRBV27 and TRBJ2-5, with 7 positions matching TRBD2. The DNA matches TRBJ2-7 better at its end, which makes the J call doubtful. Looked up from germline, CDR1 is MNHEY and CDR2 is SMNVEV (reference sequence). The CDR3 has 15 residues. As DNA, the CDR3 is TGTGCCAGCAGTTTGATGGGGGGGTTACACTACGAGCAGTACTTC. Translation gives CASSLMGGLHYEQYF.

This CDR3 is CASGLRSTGASYEQYF. DNA of the CDR3: TGTGCTAGTGGTCTACGTTCCACAGGGGCCTCCTACGAGCAGTACTTC. V usage is TRBV12-5 and J usage is TRBJ2-7; 7 bases map to TRBD1. Germline V gives CDR1 LGHNT, CDR2 FRNRAP. The length of the CDR3 is 16 residues. V was clipped by 5 bases and J by 0 bases; unmatched bases: 10.

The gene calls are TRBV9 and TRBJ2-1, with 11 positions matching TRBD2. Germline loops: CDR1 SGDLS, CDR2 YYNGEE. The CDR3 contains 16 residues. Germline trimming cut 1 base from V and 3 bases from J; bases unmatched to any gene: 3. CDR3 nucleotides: TGTGCCAGCAGCGTATCGGGACTAGCGGTCTACAATGAGCAGTTCTTC. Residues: CASSVSGLAVYNEQFF.

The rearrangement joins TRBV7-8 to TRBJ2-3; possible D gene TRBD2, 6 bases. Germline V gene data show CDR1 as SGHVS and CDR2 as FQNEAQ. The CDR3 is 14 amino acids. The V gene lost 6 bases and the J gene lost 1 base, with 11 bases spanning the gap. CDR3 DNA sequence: TGTGCCAGCAGTAGCGGCCCTGGCACAGATACGCAGTATTTT. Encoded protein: CASSSGPGTDTQYF.

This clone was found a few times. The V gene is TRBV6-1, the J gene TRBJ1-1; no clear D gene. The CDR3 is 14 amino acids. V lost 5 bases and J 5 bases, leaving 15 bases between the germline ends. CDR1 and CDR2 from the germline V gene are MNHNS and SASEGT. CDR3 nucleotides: TGTGCCAGCAGTCCGGGTCTAGGAGGGACTGAAGCTTTCTTT. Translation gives CASSPGLGGTEAFF.

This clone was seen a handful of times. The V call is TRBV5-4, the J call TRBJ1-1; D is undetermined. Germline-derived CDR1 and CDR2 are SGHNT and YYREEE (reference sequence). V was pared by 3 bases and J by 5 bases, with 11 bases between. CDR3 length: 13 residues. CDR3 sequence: CASSYSGLTEAFF. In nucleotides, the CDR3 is TGTGCCAGCAGCTACAGTGGGTTGACTGAAGCTTTCTTT.